A single sample is the source of the 10 T cell receptor beta chains below, sequenced in a study of T cell repertoires in cytomegalovirus infection. These receptors' targets are unknown. In TCRdb, the reads were re-called with MiXCR into one record per CDR3 protein. The sample has some 900,000 distinct CDR3 sequences; approximately 32% are singletons. This specimen consisted of cultured CD8+ T cells from PBMCs, obtained from culture after CMV antigen stimulation. The receptor set was obtained from a human donor in good health (CMV status not recorded). Some clones in this sample may be carry-over from other donors' samples.

The rearrangement uses TRBV7-6 and TRBJ1-2; D is perhaps TRBD1 (6 bases). The V gene lost 4 bases and the J gene lost 3 bases, with 15 bases spanning the gap. CDR3 length: 15 amino acids. CDR1 and CDR2 from the germline V gene are SGHVS and FNYEAQ. CDR3 sequence: CASSSLRGRDYGYTF. In DNA, the CDR3 is TGTGCCAGCAGCTCACTCAGGGGCCGCGACTATGGCTACACCTTC.

This clonotype showed up just a few times. The rearrangement links TRBV2 to TRBJ2-1; 11 bases fit TRBD2. V shed 6 bases and J 3 bases; nucleotides not matched to a gene: 7. CDR1 and CDR2 from the germline V gene are SNHLY and FYNNEI. CDR3 length: 16 residues. CDR3 residues: CASSGGLAALYNEQFF. The CDR3 DNA sequence: TGTGCCAGCAGCGGGGGACTAGCGGCCCTCTACAATGAGCAGTTCTTC.

This clonotype was counted ten times or more. The J gene is TRBJ2-1, the V gene TRBV7-2, with TRBD2 matching 7 bases. CDR1 is SGHTA, CDR2 FQGNSA, per germline. V lost 2 bases to trimming and J lost 4 bases; unmatched junction nucleotides: 5. The CDR3 is 15 amino acids. The CDR3 loop reads CASSLLADSYNEQFF. DNA for the CDR3: TGTGCCAGCAGCTTACTAGCGGACTCTTACAATGAGCAGTTCTTC. Together with reference TRBV7-2 and TRBJ2-1, the CDR3 gives the full variable domain: GAGVSQSPSNKVTEKGKDVELRCDPISGHTALYWYRQSLGQGLEFLIYFQGNSAPDKSGLPSDRFSAERTGGSVSTLTIQRTQQEDSAVYLCASSLLADSYNEQFFGPGTRLTVL.

This clonotype was counted many times. The rearrangement links TRBV5-4 to TRBJ2-7; 8 bases are shared with TRBD1. V was pared by 4 bases and J by 1 base, with 7 bases of the junction left unmatched. Germline V gene lookup returns CDR1 SGHNT and CDR2 YYREEE (reference sequence). This CDR3 region has 15 residues. In DNA, the CDR3 is TGTGCCAGCAGCATGACAGGGGCCAAATCCTACGAGCAGTACTTC. Its translation: CASSMTGAKSYEQYF.

The V call is TRBV6-2 or TRBV6-3, the J call TRBJ2-6; tentatively, D is TRBD1 (5 bases). Germline CDR1 MNHEY, CDR2 SVGEGT. Trimming took 6 bases from V and 1 from J, leaving 10 bases between them. CDR3 length: 15 residues. CDR3 sequence reads: CASSHQGSGANVLTF. DNA of the CDR3: TGTGCCAGCAGCCACCAGGGTTCTGGGGCCAACGTCCTGACTTTC.

The rearrangement links TRBV7-2 to TRBJ2-5; TRBD2 agrees at 12 bases. Germline V gives CDR1 SGHTA, CDR2 FQGNSA. CDR3 length: 17 residues. J lost 1 base, V lost 5 bases, and 8 bases had no gene match. The CDR3 reads CASSAVLAGGPQETQYF. CDR3 DNA: TGTGCCAGCAGCGCGGTACTAGCGGGGGGACCCCAAGAGACCCAGTACTTC.

In its sample, this clonotype was seen many times. The V call is TRBV7-6, the J call TRBJ2-1; D is uncertain. The germline gives CDR1 SGHVS, CDR2 FNYEAQ. V shed 2 bases and J shed 8 bases, with 10 bases lying between them. The CDR3 covers 13 residues. CDR3 in amino acids: CASSLYTADEQFF. The CDR3 DNA sequence: TGTGCCAGCAGCTTATACACAGCCGATGAGCAGTTCTTC.

This clonotype was seen at least ten times. This sequence joins TRBV7-8 and TRBJ2-1; maybe TRBD2 (7 bases). The ends were cut back, 2 bases at V and 5 bases at J, with 13 bases in the middle. The CDR3 is 15 amino acids. CDR1 is SGHVS, CDR2 FQNEAQ, per germline. As DNA, the CDR3 is TGTGCCAGCAGCTTACGGGGGGCGGCTAACAATGAGCAGTTCTTC. This sequence encodes CASSLRGAANNEQFF.

This clonotype was observed a few times. The chain recombines TRBV27 with TRBJ2-1; 7 positions match TRBD2. The CDR3 runs 14 residues. Germline-derived CDR1 and CDR2 are MNHEY and SMNVEV (reference sequence). V gave up 6 bases and J gave up 9 bases; unmatched junction bases: 11. The CDR3 DNA is TGTGCCAGCAGCGACCTGGCGGGGGTTAGTGAGCAGTTCTTC. This encodes CASSDLAGVSEQFF.

In its sample, this clonotype was seen many times. The chain uses TRBV7-6 and TRBJ2-7, with 7 bases identical to TRBD1. With 2 bases clipped from V and 2 bases from J, the junction kept 6 bases outside the gene matches. This CDR3 region has 15 residues. Germline-derived CDR1 and CDR2 are SGHVS and FNYEAQ. The CDR3 DNA sequence: TGTGCCAGCAGCTTAAACTCCGGGACAGCCTACGAGCAGTACTTC. Amino acids: CASSLNSGTAYEQYF.